The next 32 T cell receptor beta chains were all read from a single sample in a study of spatial heterogeneity in lung cancer. TCRdb re-derived calls from the 5' RACE reads in MiXCR, one entry per CDR3 protein. The profile shows nearly 50,000 distinct CDR3 sequences, approximately 7.6% of them singletons. Time point: sample taken at primary tumor resection. The study sequenced unsorted whole RNA from tumor, nontumor lung or frozen PBMC. The material was PBMCs, obtained at surgery. These receptors were collected from a female donor with early-stage non-small cell lung cancer.

There are a few counts of this clonotype. This chain connects TRBV6-6 to TRBJ1-6; D unclear. V gave up 6 bases and J gave up 7 bases, with 7 bases separating them. The CDR3 covers 12 residues. CDR1 MNHNY and CDR2 SVGAGI come from the germline V gene (reference sequence). In DNA form, the CDR3 reads TGTGCCAGCAGCTCAGAGAATTCACCCCTCCACTTT. This codes for CASSSENSPLHF.

This clonotype was counted only a few times. The CDR3 spells CASRPQGTGPYEQYF. The CDR3 nucleotides read TGTGCCAGCAGACCCCAGGGGACAGGTCCCTACGAGCAGTACTTC. This chain joins TRBV28 and TRBJ2-7, with 8 bases aligning to TRBD1. In germline, CDR1 is MDHEN, CDR2 SYDVKM. Trimming took 6 bases from V and 2 from J; bases not matched to a gene: 9. CDR3 length: 15 residues. Complete variable domain (other parts from reference TRBV28 and TRBJ2-7): DVKVTQSSRYLVKRTGEKVFLECVQDMDHENMFWYRQDPGLGLRLIYFSYDVKMKEKGDIPEGYSVSREKKERFSLILESASTNQTSMYLCASRPQGTGPYEQYFGPGTRLTVT.

The chain has TRBV5-1 and TRBJ2-3, with 10 nucleotides matching TRBD2. CDR3 length: 19 residues. After removal of 7 bases from V and 4 bases from J, the junction contained 21 bases not matched to a gene. Germline CDR1 is SGHRS and CDR2 is YFSETQ. CDR3 sequence reads: CASQRGTGLATHGADTQYF. CDR3 nucleotides: TGCGCCAGCCAGCGCGGGACGGGACTAGCGACTCATGGAGCAGATACGCAGTATTTT.

This clonotype was seen a handful of times. The chain uses TRBV6-5 and TRBJ2-1, with 10 nucleotides matching TRBD1. Germline CDR1 and CDR2: MNHEY and SVGAGI. The V and J ends lost 0 bases and 2 bases, in that order; junction bases with no gene match: 1. This CDR3 region has 16 residues. The CDR3 DNA reads as TGTGCCAGCAGTTACTCGACAGGGGGCCCCTACAATGAGCAGTTCTTC. This gives the protein CASSYSTGGPYNEQFF.

Only one count was recorded for this clonotype. A read error is possible here, since a much larger clone lies one base away. The genes are TRBV7-2 and TRBJ1-1; the D is unclear. Germline lookup yields CDR1 SGHTA and CDR2 FQGNSA. CDR3 length: 13 residues. V was pared by 5 bases and J by 7 bases, with 14 bases between. CDR3 amino acids: CASSRDSWGEAFF. The CDR3 DNA reads as TGTGCCAGCAGCCGGGATAGTTGGGGTGAAGCTTTCTTT.

This clonotype was observed a handful of times. A junction end diverges from the germline sequence, so it may reflect a read error. The V gene is TRBV5-4, the J gene TRBJ1-1; D gene unclear. The germline gives CDR1 SGHNT, CDR2 YYREEE (reference sequence). This CDR3 has 14 amino acids. CDR3 DNA sequence: TGTGTCAGCAGCTCGGACCCTGCGGGCACTGAAGCTTTCTTT. Residues: CVSSSDPAGTEAFF.

As for this clonotype: The CDR3 ends on some other residue instead of the conserved phenylalanine or tryptophan, so this is likely a read error. This chain uses TRBV5-1 with TRBJ2-3, with D possibly matching TRBD2 (6 bases). The germline gives CDR1 SGHRS, CDR2 YFSETQ. The CDR3 contains 14 residues. Trimming took 4 bases from V and 4 from J, leaving 13 bases between them. This chain's CDR3 is CASSIGGVADTQYL. Written as DNA, the CDR3 is TGCGCCAGCAGCATTGGCGGGGTGGCAGATACGCAGTATCTT.

This clonotype occurred a few times. The chain uses TRBV2 and TRBJ2-5; weak D call: TRBD2 (5 bases). Trimming left V 0 bases short and J 5 bases short, with 22 bases between. Germline assignment: CDR1 SNHLY and CDR2 FYNNEI. The CDR3 covers 18 residues. CDR3 protein: CASSEAPGLAYNTETQYF. The CDR3 nucleotides are TGTGCCAGCAGTGAAGCGCCGGGCCTAGCCTACAACACGGAGACCCAGTACTTC.

The table lists this clonotype with a few counts. The rearrangement joins TRBV24-1 to TRBJ2-1; 9 bases match TRBD1. The CDR3 extends over 18 amino acids. Trimming cost V 0 bases and J 1 base; bases outside gene matches: 6. Germline assignment: CDR1 KGHDR and CDR2 SFDVKD. The CDR3 nucleotides are TGTGCCACCAGTGATTTGCAAAGCGGACAGGGGTCCTACAATGAGCAGTTCTTC. Amino acids: CATSDLQSGQGSYNEQFF.

This clonotype was counted ten times or more. V usage is TRBV29-1 and J usage is TRBJ2-5; 8 bases fit TRBD1. This CDR3 region has 13 residues. Losses at the gene ends were 7 bases for V and 5 bases for J; bases not matched to a gene: 9. CDR1 and CDR2 from the germline V gene are SQVTM and ANQGSEA. The CDR3: CSAGQGRWETQYF. CDR3 coding DNA: TGCAGCGCAGGACAGGGAAGATGGGAGACCCAGTACTTC.

The table lists this clonotype with a few counts. The V and J genes are TRBV6-2 or TRBV6-3 and TRBJ1-6; D gene ambiguous. The V and J ends lost 7 bases and 8 bases respectively, with 15 bases between them. Germline CDR1 and CDR2: MNHEY and SVGEGT. The CDR3 is 14 residues long. CDR3 in amino acids: CASTARQSDSPLHF. DNA for the CDR3: TGTGCCAGCACGGCCAGACAATCCGATTCACCCCTCCACTTT.

This clonotype was detected ten times or more. The V call is TRBV7-2, the J call TRBJ2-1; 9 bases map to TRBD1. With V trimmed by 6 bases and J by 8 bases, 11 bases remained unmatched. CDR3 length: 15 residues. Germline loops: CDR1 SGHTA, CDR2 FQGNSA. CDR3 sequence (DNA): TGTGCCAGCAGAGACCGGGACAGGGTTTCGGATGAGCAGTTCTTC. This encodes CASRDRDRVSDEQFF.

This clonotype has more than one count but fewer than ten. V gene TRBV11-2 combines with J gene TRBJ2-7; 9 bases map to TRBD1. This CDR3 comprises 15 residues. Germline V gene lookup returns CDR1 SGHAT and CDR2 FQNNGV. Trimming at V came to 5 bases and at J to 1 base, leaving 6 bases not matched to a gene. The CDR3 region has the DNA TGTGCCAGCAGCCCCTCCGGGACAGGGTCCTACGAGCAGTACTTC. Its protein is CASSPSGTGSYEQYF. Complete variable domain (other parts from reference TRBV11-2 and TRBJ2-7): EAGVAQSPRYKIIEKRQSVAFWCNPISGHATLYWYQQILGQGPKLLIQFQNNGVVDDSQLPKDRFSAERLKGVDSTLKIQPAKLEDSAVYLCASSPSGTGSYEQYFGPGTRLTVT.

This clonotype was recorded many times. The chain links TRBV12-5 to TRBJ2-5; a possible D gene is TRBD2 (5 bases). CDR3 length equals 15 residues. Germline loops: CDR1 LGHNT, CDR2 FRNRAP. V lost 3 bases, J lost 2 bases, and 13 bases lay in between. The CDR3 here is CASGLGQGGQETQYF. In nucleotides, the CDR3 is TGTGCTAGTGGTTTAGGGCAAGGCGGGCAAGAGACCCAGTACTTC.

The chain joins TRBV30 to TRBJ1-4; D not resolved. Germline V CDR1 and CDR2: GTSNPN, SVGIG (reference sequence). The V end was cut by 3 bases, the J end by 5 bases, with 19 bases between. The CDR3 totals 16 residues. Here the CDR3 DNA reads TGTGCCTGGAGGTACCCCGATGGAGGTCTCAATGAAAAACTGTTTTTT. It specifies CAWRYPDGGLNEKLFF.

This chain joins TRBV20-1 and TRBJ2-3, with unresolved D. The V end lost 2 bases, the J end lost 3 bases, and 12 bases lay between the germline ends. The CDR3 length is 14 residues. The germline CDR1 and CDR2 sequences are DFQATT and SNEGSKA (reference sequence). Here the CDR3 DNA reads TGCAGTGCTAGACGTGAGACAAATACAGATACGCAGTATTTT. It codes for CSARRETNTDTQYF.

The chain recombines TRBV6-1 with TRBJ1-3; D might be TRBD1 (6 bases). V was trimmed by 6 bases and J by 0 bases, leaving 12 bases between them. The length of the CDR3 is 15 residues. The V gene's germline CDR1 is MNHNS and CDR2 SASEGT. CDR3 residues: CASSSGVTSGNTIYF. The CDR3 region has the DNA TGTGCCAGCAGCTCAGGGGTAACCTCTGGAAACACCATATATTTT.

The chain has TRBV7-9 and TRBJ1-3; no firm D call. The V gene's germline CDR1 is SEHNR and CDR2 FQNEAQ (reference sequence). The V end lost 4 bases, the J end lost 4 bases, and 8 bases lay between the germline ends. CDR3 length: 13 residues. CDR3 in amino acids: CASSSTSGNTIYF. The CDR3 DNA reads TGTGCCAGCAGCTCCACATCGGGAAACACCATATATTTT.

At least ten counts were recorded for this clonotype. The CDR3 DNA follows: TGCAGTGCTACCAAACTAGGACCCAAAGAGACCCAGTACTTC. Protein sequence: CSATKLGPKETQYF. V usage is TRBV20-1 and J usage is TRBJ2-5; D may be TRBD2 (5 bases). The V end was cut by 4 bases, the J end by 3 bases, with 15 bases between. The germline V gene encodes CDR1 DFQATT and CDR2 SNEGSKA (reference sequence). CDR3 length: 14 residues.

This clonotype was counted a few times. The rearrangement links TRBV29-1 to TRBJ1-1; unclear D gene. Between the trimmed V and J ends, which lost 2 bases and 11 bases, there was a span of 9 bases. The germline V gene encodes CDR1 SQVTM and CDR2 ANQGSEA. The CDR3 is made up of 10 amino acids. This CDR3 reads CSVENPVAFF. The CDR3 coding sequence is TGCAGCGTTGAAAATCCGGTGGCTTTCTTT.

This clonotype was seen a handful of times. This sequence joins TRBV7-8 and TRBJ2-3; D is possibly TRBD1 or TRBD2 (5 bases each). Looked up from germline, CDR1 is SGHVS and CDR2 is FQNEAQ. CDR3 length: 18 residues. With 1 base removed from V and 4 bases from J, the gap between germline ends came to 21 bases. CDR3 region: CASSLEPSGTDKPDTQYF. CDR3 in DNA: TGTGCCAGCAGCTTAGAGCCTTCCGGGACGGATAAACCAGATACGCAGTATTTT.

The table lists this clonotype with many counts. The chain links TRBV11-2 to TRBJ2-5; D is uncertain. The CDR3 covers 12 residues. V was clipped by 1 base and J by 5 bases, with 5 bases between them. Germline assignment: CDR1 SGHAT and CDR2 FQNNGV. CDR3 bases: TGTGCCAGCAGCTTAGCATGGGAGACCCAGTACTTC. Amino acid sequence: CASSLAWETQYF.

This clonotype was seen a few times. The chain carries TRBV3-1 and TRBJ2-1; a possible D gene is TRBD2 (7 bases). V was clipped by 0 bases and J by 8 bases, with 17 bases between them. CDR1 is LGHDT and CDR2 is YNNKEL in the germline V gene (reference sequence). The CDR3 consists of 16 residues. CDR3 sequence (DNA): TGTGCCAGCAGCCAAGATTTGGCGGGGGCTTTGGATGAGCAGTTCTTC. It specifies CASSQDLAGALDEQFF.

This clonotype occurred a few times. The J gene is TRBJ2-7, the V gene TRBV6-1; 10 bases align to TRBD1. From germline, CDR1 is MNHNS and CDR2 SASEGT. The CDR3 extends over 16 amino acids. V gave up 3 bases and J gave up 3 bases; unmatched junction bases: 8. The CDR3 spells CASSDTGQGLGYEQYF. The CDR3 coding sequence is TGTGCCAGCAGTGATACGGGACAGGGGCTTGGCTACGAGCAGTACTTC.

The chain has TRBV4-3 and TRBJ1-1; weak D call: TRBD1 (6 bases). V was trimmed by 0 bases and J by 5 bases, leaving 13 bases between them. The CDR3 is 15 amino acids. Per the germline V gene, CDR1 is LGHNA and CDR2 is YSLEER. DNA for the CDR3: TGCGCCAGCAGCCAAGATTGGGGGGGCTGGACTGAAGCTTTCTTT. It yields the protein CASSQDWGGWTEAFF.

This CDR3 reads CSAREATSGQFF. CDR3 bases: TGCAGTGCTAGAGAGGCCACATCAGGGCAGTTCTTC. V is TRBV20-1 and J is TRBJ2-1; D is uncertain. The germline CDR1 and CDR2 sequences are DFQATT and SNEGSKA (reference sequence). The CDR3 is 12 residues long. V lost 0 bases to trimming and J lost 12 bases, with 12 bases between them.

This chain connects TRBV5-4 to TRBJ2-2, with 7 bases matching TRBD2. The junction had 4 bases not matched to a gene; V was cut back by 2 bases and J by 0 bases. The CDR3 extends over 16 amino acids. Germline assignment: CDR1 SGHNT and CDR2 YYREEE (reference sequence). CDR3 sequence: CASSFRAGPNTGELFF. The CDR3 nucleotides read TGTGCCAGCAGCTTCAGAGCGGGGCCGAACACCGGGGAGCTGTTTTTT. The full variable domain, with the rest looked up from reference TRBV5-4 and TRBJ2-2, is ETGVTQSPTHLIKTRGQQVTLRCSSQSGHNTVSWYQQALGQGPQFIFQYYREEENGRGNFPPRFSGLQFPNYSSELNVNALELDDSALYLCASSFRAGPNTGELFFGEGSRLTVL.

This clonotype was observed a handful of times. V and J are TRBV30 and TRBJ2-7; 7 bases are a match to TRBD1. V dropped 0 bases and J dropped 3; count of bases not matched to a gene: 5. From germline, CDR1 is GTSNPN and CDR2 SVGIG (reference sequence). The CDR3 is 14 residues long. The CDR3 DNA is TGTGCCTGGAGTGTTGACTCAGGGGGCTACGAGCAGTACTTC. Protein product: CAWSVDSGGYEQYF.

This clonotype was detected many times. The chain has TRBV20-1 and TRBJ2-7; the match to TRBD1 covers 7 bases. Losses at the gene ends were 5 bases for V and 1 base for J; bases not matched to a gene: 5. The CDR3 runs 13 residues. Looked up from germline, CDR1 is DFQATT and CDR2 is SNEGSKA (reference sequence). The CDR3 sequence is CSAPRQGSYEQYF. The CDR3 bases are TGCAGTGCTCCGAGACAGGGATCCTACGAGCAGTACTTC.

The V and J genes are TRBV11-2 and TRBJ2-3, with 9 bases lining up with TRBD2. Germline trimming cut 3 bases from V and 1 base from J; bases unmatched to any gene: 11. CDR1 is SGHAT and CDR2 is FQNNGV in the germline V gene. The CDR3 length is 18 residues. The CDR3 nucleotides are TGTGCCAGCAGCTTGGATCTAGCGGGGATCCTTGGCACAGATACGCAGTATTTT. It codes for CASSLDLAGILGTDTQYF.

V is TRBV5-1 and J is TRBJ2-7; 7 positions agree with TRBD2. The CDR3 runs to 13 residues. Per the germline V gene, CDR1 is SGHRS and CDR2 is YFSETQ. The junction had 4 bases not matched to a gene; V was cut back by 4 bases and J by 3 bases. Here the CDR3 reads CASSPRGVYEQYF. The DNA of the CDR3 is TGCGCCAGCAGCCCTCGGGGGGTCTACGAGCAGTACTTC.

This clonotype was detected only a few times. The V gene is TRBV6-6, the J gene TRBJ2-7; D unresolved. Looked up from germline, CDR1 is MNHNY and CDR2 is SVGAGI (reference sequence). V lost 4 bases and J 5 bases, leaving 9 bases between the germline ends. CDR3 length: 12 amino acids. As DNA, the CDR3 is TGTGCCAGCAGTTCAACCACCGACGAGCAGTACTTC. As protein: CASSSTTDEQYF.